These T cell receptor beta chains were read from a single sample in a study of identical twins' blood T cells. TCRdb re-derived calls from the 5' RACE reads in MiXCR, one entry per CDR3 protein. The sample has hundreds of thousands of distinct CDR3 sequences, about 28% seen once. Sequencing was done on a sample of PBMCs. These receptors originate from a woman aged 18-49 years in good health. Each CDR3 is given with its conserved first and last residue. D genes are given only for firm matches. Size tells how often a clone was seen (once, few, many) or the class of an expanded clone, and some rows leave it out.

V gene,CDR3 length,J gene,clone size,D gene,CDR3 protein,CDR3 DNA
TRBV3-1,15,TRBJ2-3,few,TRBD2,CASSQLGGGTDTQYF,TGTGCCAGCAGCCAATTGGGGGGGGGCACAGATACGCAGTATTTT
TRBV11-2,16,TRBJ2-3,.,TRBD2,CASSLVFGRSTDTQYF,TGTGCCAGCAGCTTAGTATTCGGGAGGAGCACAGATACGCAGTATTTT
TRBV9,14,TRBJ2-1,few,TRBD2,CASGTSGVYNEQFF,TGTGCCAGCGGGACTAGCGGGGTCTACAATGAGCAGTTCTTC
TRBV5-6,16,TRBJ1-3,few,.,CASSSGVVISGNTIYF,TGTGCCAGCAGCTCGGGGGTGGTTATCTCTGGAAACACCATATATTTT
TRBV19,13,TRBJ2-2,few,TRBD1,CATSDRGTGELFF,TGTGCCACTTCGGACAGGGGCACCGGGGAGCTGTTTTTT
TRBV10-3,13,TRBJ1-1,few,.,CAISQGSNTEAFF,TGTGCCATCAGCCAGGGTTCGAACACTGAAGCTTTCTTT
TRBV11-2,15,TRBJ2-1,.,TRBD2,CASSFGGRAYNEQFF,TGTGCCAGCAGCTTCGGCGGGAGGGCCTACAATGAGCAGTTCTTC
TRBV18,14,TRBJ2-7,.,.,CASSPGRVDTEQYF,TGTGCCAGCTCACCGGGCAGGGTTGATACGGAGCAGTACTTC
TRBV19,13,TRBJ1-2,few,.,CASSISDSYGYTF,TGTGCCAGTAGTATATCTGACAGCTATGGCTACACCTTC
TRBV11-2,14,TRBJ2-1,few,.,CASSLGNGLGEQFF,TGTGCCAGCAGCTTAGGTAATGGGTTGGGTGAGCAGTTCTTC
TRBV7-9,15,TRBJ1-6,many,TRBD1,CASSSFDRATSPLHF,TGTGCCAGCAGCTCGTTCGACAGGGCAACCTCACCCCTCCACTTT
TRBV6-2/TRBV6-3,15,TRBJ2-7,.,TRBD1,CASSQGQPPYYEQYF,TGTGCCAGCAGTCAGGGACAGCCGCCCTACTACGAGCAGTACTTC
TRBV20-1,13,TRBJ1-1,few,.,CSARTYLNTEAFF,TGCAGTGCAAGGACTTACCTGAACACTGAAGCTTTCTTT
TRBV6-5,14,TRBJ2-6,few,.,CASERGSGANVLTF,TGTGCCAGCGAACGAGGGTCTGGGGCCAACGTCCTGACTTTC
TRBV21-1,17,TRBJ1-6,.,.,CASSPTEQSSYNSPLHF,TGTGCCAGCAGCCCTACTGAACAGAGCTCCTATAATTCACCCCTCCACTTT
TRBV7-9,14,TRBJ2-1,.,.,CDSSQTNRVGEQFF,TGTGACAGCAGCCAGACAAATAGGGTGGGTGAGCAGTTCTTC
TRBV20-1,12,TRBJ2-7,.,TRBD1,CSASGQGYEQYF,TGCAGTGCCTCGGGACAGGGTTACGAGCAGTACTTC